These 9 T cell receptor gamma chains came from one sample sequenced in a study of γδ T cells in repeated Plasmodium falciparum infection. TCRdb made new clone calls on the multiplex PCR reads using CATT. Of 25,000 to 35,000 gamma-chain clones listed, around 1.4% are singletons. Bulk repertoires came from Vgamma9/Vdelta2+ or Vdelta2-negative gammadelta T cells flow-sorted from PBMC. The sample was gamma-delta T cells from blood. All receptors come from a pool of human donors (malaria-infected and uninfected, not separated).

This clone has ten or more counts. A single base is all that separates this from a far larger clone, so a read error is likely. Other DNA sequences in this sample translate to the same CDR3. V is TRGV9 and J is TRGJ1 or TRGJ2. As TCRdb names no J gene, one was assigned here on the basis of a DNA match to germline. The CDR3 spans 12 residues. Germline V gives CDR1 GITISATS, CDR2 ISYDGTV (reference sequence). The CDR3 nucleotides read TGTGCCTTATGGGAGGGACATCAGGAGAAACTCTTT. Translated, it gives CALWEGHQEKLF.

Many counts were recorded for this clone. The protein that TCRdb holds for this DNA derives from a much larger clone and differs from the translated DNA at residue 14, which likely indicates a read error; the protein shown here is translated from the DNA. Written as DNA, the CDR3 is TGTGCCTTGTGGGAGGGATATACCACTGGTTGGTTCAAGGTATTT. It encodes CALWEGYTTGWFKVF. The chain carries TRGV9 and TRGJP. TCRdb records no J gene; here it was assigned by comparing the DNA to germline. Per the germline V gene, CDR1 is GITISATS and CDR2 is ISYDGTV (reference sequence). V lost 2 bases to trimming and J lost 23 bases; unmatched junction nucleotides: 18. There are 15 residues in the CDR3.

This clone appeared a few times. TCRdb attributes to this sequence the protein of a much larger clone, which differs from the DNA translation at residue 10; a read error is likely, and the protein displayed is translated from the DNA. This same CDR3 is encoded by further DNA sequences in the sample. This chain links TRGV3 with TRGJP2. TCRdb is silent on the J gene; assignment here came from matching the DNA to germline. The CDR3 totals 14 residues. V lost 0 bases and J lost 12; bases outside the gene matches: 10. Germline CDR1 reads VTNTFY; CDR2 reads YDVSTARD (reference sequence). The CDR3 loop reads CATWDRSRDRIKTF. The CDR3 DNA follows: TGTGCCACCTGGGACAGGTCAAGGGATAGGATCAAGACGTTT.

This clone was detected ten times or more. The chain joins TRGV4 to TRGJ1 or TRGJ2. In germline, CDR1 is EGSTGY, CDR2 YDSYTSSV. Unmatched junction bases numbered 5, after V lost 0 bases and J lost 6 bases. The CDR3 consists of 13 residues. The CDR3 sequence: CATWDGQIYKKLF. CDR3 bases: TGTGCCACCTGGGATGGGCAGATTTATAAGAAACTCTTT.

This clone was detected many times. The protein given by TCRdb reflects a much larger clone and differs at residue 12 from this DNA's translation, likely from a read error; the protein shown is the DNA's translation. The chain recombines TRGV9 with TRGJP. The J gene comes from matching the DNA to germline here; TCRdb lacks it. The CDR3 length is 17 residues. Germline CDR1 and CDR2: GITISATS and ISYDGTV (reference sequence). This CDR3 is CALWEVQIELGRKIKVF. CDR3 sequence (DNA): TGTGCCTTGTGGGAGGTGCAGATTGAGTTGGGCAGAAAAATCAAGGTATTT.

As for this clone: TCRdb's protein, taken from a much larger clone, differs from this DNA's translation at residue 8, likely owing to a read error; the protein displayed comes from the DNA. V usage is TRGV9 and J usage is TRGJ1 or TRGJ2. TCRdb offers no J gene call, so here the DNA was matched to germline to obtain one. The ends lost 5 bases at V and 5 bases at J; junction bases unmatched: 9. In germline, CDR1 is GITISATS, CDR2 ISYDGTV (reference sequence). The CDR3 is made up of 13 amino acids. In nucleotides, the CDR3 is TGTGCCTTGTGGGGTCCTTTTCATTATAAGAAACTCTTT. Translated, it gives CALWGPFHYKKLF.

This clone was counted only a few times. This DNA's translation and the protein TCRdb lists, from a much larger clone, do not match at residue 8, likely due to a read error; the protein shown is translated from the DNA. The chain links TRGV2 to TRGJ1 or TRGJ2. Germline assignment: CDR1 EGSNGY and CDR2 YDSYNSKV. The CDR3 is 12 amino acids. DNA of the CDR3: TGTGCCACCTGGGACGGTTATTGTAAGAAACTCTTT. Its protein product is CATWDGYCKKLF.

Only a few counts were recorded for this clone. The protein given by TCRdb reflects a much larger clone and differs at residue 11 from this DNA's translation, likely from a read error; the protein shown is the DNA's translation. The chain carries TRGV9 and TRGJ1 or TRGJ2. In the absence of a J gene in TCRdb, the DNA was matched to germline to assign it here. The CDR3 has 14 residues. Germline CDR1 and CDR2: GITISATS and ISYDGTV (reference sequence). CDR3 nucleotides: TGTGCCTTGTGGGAGGTGCGGGTGGAGTATATGAAACTCTTT. It encodes CALWEVRVEYMKLF.

For this clone: For this DNA, TCRdb reports the protein of a much larger clone, which diverges at residue 8, most likely from a read error; the protein presented here is translated directly from the DNA. V gene TRGV4 combines with J gene TRGJP2. Germline matching of the DNA provided the J gene here, since TCRdb leaves it blank. The CDR3 contains 13 residues. Germline lookup yields CDR1 EGSTGY and CDR2 YDSYTSSV. Written as DNA, the CDR3 is TGTGCCACCAGGGGGAGTAGTGGTTGGATCAAGACGTTT. Its protein is CATRGSSGWIKTF.